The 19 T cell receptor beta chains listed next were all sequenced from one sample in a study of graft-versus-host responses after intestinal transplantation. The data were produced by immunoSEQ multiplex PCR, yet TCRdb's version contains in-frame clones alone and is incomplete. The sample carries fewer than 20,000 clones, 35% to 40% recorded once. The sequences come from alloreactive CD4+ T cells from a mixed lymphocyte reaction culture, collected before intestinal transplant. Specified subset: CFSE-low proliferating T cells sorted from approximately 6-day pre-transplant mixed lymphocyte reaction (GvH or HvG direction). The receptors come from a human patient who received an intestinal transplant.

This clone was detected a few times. As DNA, the CDR3 is TGTGCCAGCAGTTTTCTCGCGACAGGCTCTGGAAACACCATATATTTT. Amino acid sequence: CASSFLATGSGNTIYF. The J gene is TRBJ1-3, the V gene TRBV9; tentative D call: TRBD1 (6 bases). V lost 5 bases to trimming and J lost 0 bases, with 15 bases between them. This CDR3 is built from 16 residues. Germline V gene sequence: CDR1 SGDLS, CDR2 YYNGEE.

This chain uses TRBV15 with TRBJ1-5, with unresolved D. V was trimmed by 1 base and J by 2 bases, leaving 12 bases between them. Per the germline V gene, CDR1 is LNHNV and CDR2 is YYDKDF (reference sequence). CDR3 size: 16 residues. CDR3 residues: CATSRAPSYGNQPQHF. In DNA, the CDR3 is TGTGCCACCAGCAGAGCCCCGAGCTACGGCAATCAGCCCCAGCATTTT.

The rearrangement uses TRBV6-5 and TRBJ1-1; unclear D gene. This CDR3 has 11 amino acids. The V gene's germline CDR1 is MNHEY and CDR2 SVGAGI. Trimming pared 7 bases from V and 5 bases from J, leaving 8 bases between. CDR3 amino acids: CASTEGTEAFF. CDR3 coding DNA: TGTGCCAGCACCGAAGGGACTGAAGCTTTCTTT.

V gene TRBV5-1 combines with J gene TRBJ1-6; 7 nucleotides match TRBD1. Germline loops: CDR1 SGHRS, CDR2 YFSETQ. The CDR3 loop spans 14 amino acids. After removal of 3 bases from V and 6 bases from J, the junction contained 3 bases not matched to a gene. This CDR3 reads CASSSQGGNSPLHF. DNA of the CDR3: TGCGCCAGCAGCTCCCAGGGGGGTAATTCACCCCTCCACTTT.

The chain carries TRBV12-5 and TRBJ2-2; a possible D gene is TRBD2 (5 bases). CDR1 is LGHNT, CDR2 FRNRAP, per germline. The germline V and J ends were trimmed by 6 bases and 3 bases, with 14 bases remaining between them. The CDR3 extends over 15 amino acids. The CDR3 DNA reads TGTGCTAGTGGGACTGGGAGTTTTCACACCGGGGAGCTGTTTTTT. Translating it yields CASGTGSFHTGELFF.

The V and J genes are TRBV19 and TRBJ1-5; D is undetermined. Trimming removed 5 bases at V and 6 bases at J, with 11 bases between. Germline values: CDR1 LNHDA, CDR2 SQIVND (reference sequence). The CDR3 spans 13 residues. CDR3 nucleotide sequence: TGTGCCAGTAGTCTTCTAGGAGGTCAGCCCCAGCATTTT. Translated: CASSLLGGQPQHF. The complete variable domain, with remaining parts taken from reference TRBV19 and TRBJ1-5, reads DGGITQSPKYLFRKEGQNVTLSCEQNLNHDAMYWYRQDPGQGLRLIYYSQIVNDFQKGDIAEGYSVSREKKESFPLTVTSAQKNPTAFYLCASSLLGGQPQHFGDGTRLSIL.

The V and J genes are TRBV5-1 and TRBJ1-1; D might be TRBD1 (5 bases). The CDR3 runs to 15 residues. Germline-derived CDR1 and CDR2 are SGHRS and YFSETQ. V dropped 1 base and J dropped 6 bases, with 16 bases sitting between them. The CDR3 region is CASSLSARRGAEAFF. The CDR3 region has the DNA TGCGCCAGCAGCTTGTCCGCCCGGAGGGGCGCTGAAGCTTTCTTT.

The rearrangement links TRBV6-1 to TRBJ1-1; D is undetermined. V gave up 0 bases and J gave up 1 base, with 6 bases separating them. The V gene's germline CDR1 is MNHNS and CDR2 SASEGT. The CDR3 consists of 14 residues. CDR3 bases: TGTGCCAGCAGTGAAGCCCAATGGAACACTGAAGCTTTCTTT. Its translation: CASSEAQWNTEAFF.

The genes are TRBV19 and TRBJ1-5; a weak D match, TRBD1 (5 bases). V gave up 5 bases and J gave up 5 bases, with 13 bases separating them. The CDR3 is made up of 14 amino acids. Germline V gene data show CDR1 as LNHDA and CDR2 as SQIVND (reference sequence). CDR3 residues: CASSPPAGHQPQHF. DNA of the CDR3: TGTGCCAGTAGTCCCCCGGCGGGGCATCAGCCCCAGCATTTT. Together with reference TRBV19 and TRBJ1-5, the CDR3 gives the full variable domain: DGGITQSPKYLFRKEGQNVTLSCEQNLNHDAMYWYRQDPGQGLRLIYYSQIVNDFQKGDIAEGYSVSREKKESFPLTVTSAQKNPTAFYLCASSPPAGHQPQHFGDGTRLSIL.

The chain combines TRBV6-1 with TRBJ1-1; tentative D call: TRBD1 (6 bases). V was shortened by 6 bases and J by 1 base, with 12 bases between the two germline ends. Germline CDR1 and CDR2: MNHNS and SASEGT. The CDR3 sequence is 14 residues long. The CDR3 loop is CASSLRGENTEAFF. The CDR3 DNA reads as TGTGCCAGCAGCTTAAGGGGGGAGAACACTGAAGCTTTCTTT.

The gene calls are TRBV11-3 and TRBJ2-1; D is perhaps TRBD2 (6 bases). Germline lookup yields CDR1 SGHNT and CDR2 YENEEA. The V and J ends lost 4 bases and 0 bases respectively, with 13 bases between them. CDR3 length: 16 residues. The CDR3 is CASSSISGGSYNEQFF. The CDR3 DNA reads TGTGCCAGCAGCTCGATTAGCGGTGGCTCCTACAATGAGCAGTTCTTC. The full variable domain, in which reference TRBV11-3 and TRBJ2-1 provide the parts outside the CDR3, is EAGVVQSPRYKIIEKKQPVAFWCNPISGHNTLYWYLQNLGQGPELLIRYENEEAVDDSQLPKDRFSAERLKGVDSTLKIQPAELGDSAVYLCASSSISGGSYNEQFFGPGTRLTVL.

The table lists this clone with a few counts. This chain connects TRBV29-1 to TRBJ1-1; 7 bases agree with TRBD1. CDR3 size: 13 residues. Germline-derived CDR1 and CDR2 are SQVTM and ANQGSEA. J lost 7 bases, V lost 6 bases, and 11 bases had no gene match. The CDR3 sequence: CSVRDSLEIEAFF. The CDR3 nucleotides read TGCAGCGTCCGGGACAGTTTGGAGATTGAAGCTTTCTTT.

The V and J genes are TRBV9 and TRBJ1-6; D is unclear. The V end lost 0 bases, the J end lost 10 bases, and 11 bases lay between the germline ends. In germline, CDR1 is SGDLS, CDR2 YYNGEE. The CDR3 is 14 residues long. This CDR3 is CASSVDSFRSPLHF. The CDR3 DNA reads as TGTGCCAGCAGCGTAGACAGTTTTCGATCACCCCTCCACTTT.

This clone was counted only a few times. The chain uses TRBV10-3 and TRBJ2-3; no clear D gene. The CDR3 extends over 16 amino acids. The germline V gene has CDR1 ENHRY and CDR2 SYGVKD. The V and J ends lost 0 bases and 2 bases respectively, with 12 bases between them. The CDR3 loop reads CAISESGRINTDTQYF. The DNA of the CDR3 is TGTGCCATCAGTGAGTCCGGGCGGATCAACACAGATACGCAGTATTTT.

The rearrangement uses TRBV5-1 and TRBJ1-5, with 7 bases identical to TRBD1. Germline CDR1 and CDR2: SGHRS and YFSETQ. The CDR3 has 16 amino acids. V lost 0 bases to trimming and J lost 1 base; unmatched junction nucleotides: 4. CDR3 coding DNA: TGCGCCAGCAGCTTGGCCCCGACAGGGAGCAATCAGCCCCAGCATTTT. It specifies CASSLAPTGSNQPQHF.

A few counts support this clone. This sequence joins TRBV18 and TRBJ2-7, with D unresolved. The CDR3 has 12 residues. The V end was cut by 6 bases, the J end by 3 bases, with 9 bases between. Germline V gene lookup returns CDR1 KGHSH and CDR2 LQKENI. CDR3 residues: CASSPALYEQYF. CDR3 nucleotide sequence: TGTGCCAGCTCTCCCGCTCTCTACGAGCAGTACTTC.

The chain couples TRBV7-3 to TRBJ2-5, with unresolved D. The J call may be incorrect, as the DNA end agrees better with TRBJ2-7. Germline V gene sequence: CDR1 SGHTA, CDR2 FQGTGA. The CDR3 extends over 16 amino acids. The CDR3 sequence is CASSLMATSSSYEQYF. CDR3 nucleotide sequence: TGTGCCAGCAGCTTAATGGCCACTTCGAGCTCCTACGAGCAGTACTTC.

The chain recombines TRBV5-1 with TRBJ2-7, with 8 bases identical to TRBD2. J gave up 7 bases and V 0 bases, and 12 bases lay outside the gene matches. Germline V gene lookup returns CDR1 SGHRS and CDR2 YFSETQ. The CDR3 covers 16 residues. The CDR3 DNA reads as TGCGCCAGCAGCTTGGTAAGCGGCGGGGGGACGGGAGAGCAGTACTTC. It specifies CASSLVSGGGTGEQYF.

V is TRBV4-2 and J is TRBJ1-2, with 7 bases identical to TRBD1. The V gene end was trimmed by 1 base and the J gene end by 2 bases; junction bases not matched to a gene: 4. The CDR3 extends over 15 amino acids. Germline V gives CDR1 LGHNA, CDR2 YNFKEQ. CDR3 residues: CASSQVPGGNYGYTF. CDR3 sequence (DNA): TGTGCCAGCAGCCAAGTCCCAGGGGGAAACTATGGCTACACCTTC.